This section outlines one TCR beta chain sequence together with its context. This CDR3 is 18 amino acids long. Germline CDR1 and CDR2: SGHAT and FQNNGV. V shed 1 base, J shed 2 bases, and the junction held 11 bases outside the gene matches. The sample is drawn from a study of T cell responses to AZD1222 COVID-19 vaccine. Repertoires were generated with immunoSEQ multiplex PCR, while TCRdb's copy carries only in-frame clones and drops some. The table has 110,000 or so clones, about 90% seen once. The receptor comes from an adult in good health. Here the sequenced sample was peripheral blood, taken on day 0 of AZD1222 vaccination. This chain connects TRBV11-2 to TRBJ2-5, with 9 bases fitting TRBD2. CDR3 sequence: CASSLGSHRAGGQETQYF. The CDR3 DNA reads as TGTGCCAGCAGCTTAGGGTCCCATCGTGCGGGAGGGCAAGAGACCCAGTACTTC.